This T cell receptor (beta chain) was recorded in a study of T cells in Graves' hyperthyroidism and ophthalmopathy. The TCR beta CDR3 regions underwent amplification using RNA transcripts as the source. An initial round of RT-PCR targeting the TCR CDR3 relied on the HTBI primer set. Using its own MiXCR run on the multiplex PCR reads, TCRdb lists one record per CDR3 protein. The sample has 300,000 to 450,000 distinct CDR3 sequences, about 13% seen once. It was 8 to 10 ml of fresh peripheral blood that supplied the PBMCs. Germline assignment: CDR1 KGHSH and CDR2 LQKENI. Trimming pared 1 base from V and 3 bases from J, leaving 9 bases between. This CDR3 region has 14 residues.

The sequencing input was blood. The rearrangement links TRBV18 to TRBJ1-2, with D uncertain. This TCR was recovered from a man aged 25 to 45 with Graves' hyperthyroidism that later progressed to Graves' ophthalmopathy. The CDR3 bases are TGTGCCAGCTCACCACGTATTCAGGACTATGGCTACACCTTC. Translation gives CASSPRIQDYGYTF.